This T cell receptor (beta chain) comes out of a study of cytomegalovirus exposure and HLA in healthy donors. Primers: 60 Vbeta forward and 13 Jbeta reverse. Clones were read by immunoSEQ multiplex PCR, and TCRdb kept only the in-frame ones, dropping some. This sample yields approximately 190,000 clones, of which roughly four fifths are seen a single time; more than 3% belongs to the top ten. The V end was cut by 0 bases, the J end by 0 bases, with 10 bases between. The CDR3 is 15 residues long. Looked up from germline, CDR1 is SGHRS and CDR2 is YFSETQ. This clone was seen a single time. V gene TRBV5-1 combines with J gene TRBJ2-7; D is uncertain. This TCR derives from a man aged 35-49 years in good health and CMV-seropositive. Sequenced sample: PBMCs. The chain's CDR3 is CASSLVSAYSYEQYF. The CDR3 coding sequence is TGCGCCAGCAGCTTGGTGTCCGCCTACTCCTACGAGCAGTACTTC.